The clone carrying this T cell receptor beta chain was counted at least ten times. From germline, CDR1 is MNHEY and CDR2 SVGAGI. The CDR3 sequence is 8 residues long. MiXCR was run by TCRdb on the 5' RACE reads, yielding one entry per CDR3 protein. Of around 330,000 distinct CDR3 sequences in the sample, approximately 3.9% were seen once. This sample was included in a study of T cells after yellow fever vaccination. This chain connects TRBV6-5 to TRBJ2-5; no definite D call. The material was PBMCs, obtained on the day of the yellow fever booster vaccination. This clonotype was obtained from a man aged 18-30 years who received the YFV17D yellow fever vaccine. The CDR3 spells CVGFVQYF. The CDR3 bases are TGTGTCGGTTTTGTCCAGTACTTC.